The text below deals with one TCR beta chain. An end of the junction differs from the germline gene, which may be a read error. Other nucleotide sequences from this sample produce the same CDR3. The sample comes from a study of control samples from healthy donors and cancer patients. The CDR3 loop spans 14 amino acids. Germline lookup yields CDR1 SGHAT and CDR2 FQNNGV. Libraries were prepared by immunoSEQ multiplex PCR; TCRdb keeps only in-frame clonotypes and omits some of them. The sample shows about 51,000 clones, 80% of them seen only once. Sequencing was performed on blood. The chain has TRBV11-2 and TRBJ2-1; D remains ambiguous. The clonotype comes from a man in his 70s in good health. The CDR3, as DNA: TGTGCCAGCAGCTTATTAAGCCCAGACAATGAGCAATTCTTC. Its translation is CASSLLSPDNEQFF.